Below, 10 T cell receptor beta chains from the same sample are listed, as sequenced in a study of T cell repertoires in cytomegalovirus infection. MiXCR, applied by TCRdb to the reads, yields one record per CDR3 protein. The data show roughly 350,000 distinct CDR3 sequences, with approximately 35% seen just once and approximately 13% held by the top ten. Antigen specificity for these receptors is unknown. Sequencing was performed on cultured PBMCs, taken from culture after CMV antigen stimulation. These receptors all stem from a human donor in good health (CMV status not recorded). Some clones in this sample may be carry-over from other donors' samples.

V gene TRBV7-2 combines with J gene TRBJ2-1; 7 bases are a match to TRBD2. The CDR3 loop spans 15 amino acids. Germline values: CDR1 SGHTA, CDR2 FQGNSA. Germline trimming cut 3 bases from V and 4 bases from J; bases unmatched to any gene: 6. The CDR3 nucleotides are TGTGCCAGCAGCTTGAGCGGGGAAAAATACAATGAGCAGTTCTTC. Protein product: CASSLSGEKYNEQFF. Full variable domain (remainder filled in from reference TRBV7-2 and TRBJ2-1): GAGVSQSPSNKVTEKGKDVELRCDPISGHTALYWYRQSLGQGLEFLIYFQGNSAPDKSGLPSDRFSAERTGGSVSTLTIQRTQQEDSAVYLCASSLSGEKYNEQFFGPGTRLTVL.

This rearrangement joins TRBV4-3 to TRBJ1-2; TRBD1 might be the D (5 bases). CDR3 size: 14 residues. Trimming removed 1 base at V and 1 base at J, with 7 bases between. Germline V gives CDR1 LGHNA, CDR2 YSLEER. The CDR3 is CASSQGTFNYGYTF. The CDR3 DNA follows: TGCGCCAGCAGCCAAGGGACATTTAACTATGGCTACACCTTC.

This chain joins TRBV7-2 and TRBJ2-1; D possibly uses TRBD1 or TRBD2 (5 bases each). Germline lookup yields CDR1 SGHTA and CDR2 FQGNSA. The CDR3 spans 16 residues. The ends were cut back, 1 base at V and 2 bases at J, with 12 bases in the middle. CDR3 region: CASSLGFVGPYNEQFF. CDR3 DNA sequence: TGTGCCAGCAGCTTAGGATTCGTGGGACCCTACAATGAGCAGTTCTTC.

The genes are TRBV27 and TRBJ2-2; D may be TRBD1 (6 bases). The CDR3 length is 15 residues. Trimming took off 0 bases at V and 4 bases at J, with 9 bases between the two ends. The germline CDR1 and CDR2 sequences are MNHEY and SMNVEV (reference sequence). The CDR3 loop reads CASSLSGHLTGELFF. The CDR3 nucleotides are TGTGCCAGCAGTTTATCGGGACACCTCACCGGGGAGCTGTTTTTT.

This clonotype was observed a handful of times. The gene calls are TRBV6-1 and TRBJ2-7, with 10 bases aligning to TRBD1. V was pared by 5 bases and J by 5 bases, with 6 bases of the junction left unmatched. Germline V gene sequence: CDR1 MNHNS, CDR2 SASEGT. The CDR3 covers 14 residues. The CDR3 sequence is CASSPGTGVHEQYF. CDR3 nucleotide sequence: TGTGCCAGCAGTCCCGGGACAGGGGTCCACGAGCAGTACTTC.

This clonotype was detected ten times or more. The rearrangement links TRBV7-2 to TRBJ2-2; TRBD2 matches 10 bases. CDR3 length: 18 amino acids. The germline gives CDR1 SGHTA, CDR2 FQGNSA. Trimming at V came to 6 bases and at J to 4 bases, leaving 14 bases not matched to a gene. CDR3 nucleotide sequence: TGTGCCAGCAGTTGGCCGGGACTAGCGACCGAGAGCACCGGGGAGCTGTTTTTT. Protein: CASSWPGLATESTGELFF.

This chain uses TRBV28 with TRBJ1-1; D is ambiguous. The CDR3 contains 15 residues. Trimming shortened V by 5 bases and J by 0 bases, and 13 bases separated the two germline ends. Germline CDR1 and CDR2: MDHEN and SYDVKM. The CDR3 nucleotides are TGTGCCAGCAGTGGTACGTCAAGCATGAACACTGAAGCTTTCTTT. It translates to CASSGTSSMNTEAFF.

In this sample, this clonotype turned up a few times. This chain joins TRBV15 and TRBJ2-1, with TRBD2 identical over 8 bases. The junction had 6 bases not matched to a gene; V was cut back by 0 bases and J by 2 bases. The CDR3 is 17 residues long. In germline, CDR1 is LNHNV, CDR2 YYDKDF (reference sequence). The CDR3 here is CATSRDPAGGPYNEQFF. CDR3 in DNA: TGTGCCACCAGCAGAGATCCGGCGGGAGGCCCCTACAATGAGCAGTTCTTC.

This clonotype has a handful of counts. The chain has TRBV7-2 and TRBJ2-1, with D uncertain. Trimming left V 4 bases short and J 4 bases short, with 11 bases between. The CDR3 spans 14 residues. The germline V gene has CDR1 SGHTA and CDR2 FQGNSA. CDR3 bases: TGTGCCAGCAGCTCCGATTTAGGGTACAATGAGCAGTTCTTC. Translating it yields CASSSDLGYNEQFF.

The chain couples TRBV7-6 to TRBJ2-5; 11 bases are shared with TRBD2. This CDR3 is built from 15 residues. Per the germline V gene, CDR1 is SGHVS and CDR2 is FNYEAQ. The V gene end was trimmed by 5 bases and the J gene end by 3 bases; junction bases not matched to a gene: 5. DNA of the CDR3: TGTGCCAGCAGCCTTAGCGGGAGGGGGAAAGAGACCCAGTACTTC. Residues: CASSLSGRGKETQYF. Variable domain in full (rest from reference TRBV7-6 and TRBJ2-5): GAGVSQSPRYKVTKRGQDVALRCDPISGHVSLYWYRQALGQGPEFLTYFNYEAQQDKSGLPNDRFSAERPEGSISTLTIQRTEQRDSAMYRCASSLSGRGKETQYFGPGTRLLVL.